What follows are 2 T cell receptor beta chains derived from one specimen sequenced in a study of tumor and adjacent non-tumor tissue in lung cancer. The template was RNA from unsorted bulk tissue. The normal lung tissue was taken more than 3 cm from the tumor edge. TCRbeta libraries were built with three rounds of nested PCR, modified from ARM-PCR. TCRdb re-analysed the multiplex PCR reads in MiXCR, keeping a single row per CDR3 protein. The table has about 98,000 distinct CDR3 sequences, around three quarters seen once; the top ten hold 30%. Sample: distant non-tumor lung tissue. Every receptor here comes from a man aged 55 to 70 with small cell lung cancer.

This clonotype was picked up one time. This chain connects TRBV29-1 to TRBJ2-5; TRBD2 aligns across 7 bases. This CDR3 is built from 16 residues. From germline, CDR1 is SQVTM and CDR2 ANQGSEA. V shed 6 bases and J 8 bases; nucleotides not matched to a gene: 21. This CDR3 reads CSVSLGLAAGWDTQYF. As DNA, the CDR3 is TGCAGCGTGTCGCTTGGCCTTGCAGCGGGGTGGGATACCCAGTACTTC.

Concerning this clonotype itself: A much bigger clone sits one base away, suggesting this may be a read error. This CDR3 is CAWNSGRAAGGLFF. In nucleotides, the CDR3 is TGTGCCTGGAATAGCGGGAGGGCCGCCGGGGGGCTGTTTTTT. This chain uses TRBV30 with TRBJ2-2, with 11 bases aligning to TRBD2. This CDR3 has 14 amino acids. Germline CDR1 GTSNPN, CDR2 SVGIG (reference sequence).